Listed below are T cell receptor beta chains from one sample, sequenced in a study of response to subunit inactivated influenza vaccine. Each CDR3 protein gets one entry after TCRdb re-called the RT-PCR reads with MiXCR. The sample lists approximately 700,000 distinct CDR3 sequences; around a sixth were seen once. Sequenced material: PBMCs from blood, taken 11 to 12 days after vaccination. These receptors originate from a man aged 50-59 years who received an inactivated influenza vaccine. Both conserved end residues are part of each CDR3. Fields, in order: V gene, J gene, clone size, CDR3 protein. Some rows mark clone size as missing; the rest say once, few, many or name a class of expanded clone.

V: TRBV18
J: TRBJ1-2
size: -
CDR3: CASSPDKNYGYTF

V: TRBV9
J: TRBJ2-3
size: few
CDR3: CASSVGGSFVDTQYF

V: TRBV5-6
J: TRBJ2-2
size: -
CDR3: CASSLVSGYGGELFF

V: TRBV20-1
J: TRBJ1-6
size: -
CDR3: CSASPAPGSPLHF

V: TRBV12-3/TRBV12-4
J: TRBJ2-1
size: -
CDR3: CASRPTESSYNEQFF

V: TRBV6-4
J: TRBJ2-1
size: -
CDR3: CASSEEAGGRKFF

V: TRBV7-2
J: TRBJ2-3
size: many
CDR3: CASSLEGGLLNTQYF

V: TRBV25-1
J: TRBJ2-7
size: -
CDR3: CASSPRLGGYEQYF

V: TRBV10-3
J: TRBJ2-1
size: -
CDR3: CATGTGGEQFF

V: TRBV29-1
J: TRBJ2-7
size: many
CDR3: CSVGDVFSYEQYF

V: TRBV30
J: TRBJ2-2
size: many
CDR3: CAWSVRGTSTGELFF

V: TRBV28
J: TRBJ2-7
size: few
CDR3: CASSPELSPSYEQYF

V: TRBV28
J: TRBJ2-5
size: -
CDR3: CASNIVQETQYF

V: TRBV20-1
J: TRBJ2-5
size: -
CDR3: CSATTGLGTQYF

V: TRBV12-3/TRBV12-4
J: TRBJ2-1
size: few
CDR3: CASSFSSAGGEQFF

V: TRBV5-1
J: TRBJ1-1
size: -
CDR3: CASSLRTGGLNTEAFF

V: TRBV12-3/TRBV12-4
J: TRBJ2-3
size: -
CDR3: CASSFNRESTDTQYF

V: TRBV12-3/TRBV12-4
J: TRBJ1-1
size: -
CDR3: CASSSHRERNTEAFF

V: TRBV11-2
J: TRBJ2-7
size: -
CDR3: CASSLSRGQGTSYEQYF

V: TRBV28
J: TRBJ1-1
size: -
CDR3: CASSFLQEINTEAFF

V: TRBV4-1
J: TRBJ2-3
size: few
CDR3: CASSQVPGTSGGLRTDTQYF

V: TRBV28
J: TRBJ2-1
size: -
CDR3: CASSSYAVNLYNEQFF

V: TRBV7-9
J: TRBJ2-7
size: many
CDR3: CASSTWTGTYEQYF

V: TRBV18
J: TRBJ1-3
size: few
CDR3: CASSRDGADSGNTIYF

V: TRBV5-6
J: TRBJ2-1
size: many
CDR3: CASSSPSGSSYNEQFF